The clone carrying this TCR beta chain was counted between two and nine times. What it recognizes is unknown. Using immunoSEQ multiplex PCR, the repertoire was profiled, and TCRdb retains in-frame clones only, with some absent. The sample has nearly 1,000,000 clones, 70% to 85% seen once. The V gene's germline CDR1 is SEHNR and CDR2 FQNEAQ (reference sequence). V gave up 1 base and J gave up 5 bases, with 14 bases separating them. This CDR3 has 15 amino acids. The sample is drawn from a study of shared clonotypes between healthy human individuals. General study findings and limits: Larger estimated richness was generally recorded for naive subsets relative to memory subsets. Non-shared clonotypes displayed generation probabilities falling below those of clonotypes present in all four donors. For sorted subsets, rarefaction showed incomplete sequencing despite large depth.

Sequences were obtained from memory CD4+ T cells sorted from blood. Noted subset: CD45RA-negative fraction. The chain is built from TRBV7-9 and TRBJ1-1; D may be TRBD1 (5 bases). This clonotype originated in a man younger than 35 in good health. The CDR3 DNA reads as TGTGCCAGCAGCTTAGAATCGGGGGGTAAAACTGAAGCTTTCTTT. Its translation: CASSLESGGKTEAFF.